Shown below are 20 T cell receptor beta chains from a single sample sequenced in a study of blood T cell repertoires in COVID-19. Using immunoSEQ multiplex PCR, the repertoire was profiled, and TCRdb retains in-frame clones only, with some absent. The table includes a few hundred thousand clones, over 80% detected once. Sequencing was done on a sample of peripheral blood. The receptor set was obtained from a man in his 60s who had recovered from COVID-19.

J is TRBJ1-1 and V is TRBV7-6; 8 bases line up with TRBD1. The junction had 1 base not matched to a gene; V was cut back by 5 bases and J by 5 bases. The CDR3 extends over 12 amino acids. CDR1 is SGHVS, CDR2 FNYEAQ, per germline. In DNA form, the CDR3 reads TGTGCCAGCAGCCGGACAGGGACTGAAGCTTTCTTT. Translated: CASSRTGTEAFF.

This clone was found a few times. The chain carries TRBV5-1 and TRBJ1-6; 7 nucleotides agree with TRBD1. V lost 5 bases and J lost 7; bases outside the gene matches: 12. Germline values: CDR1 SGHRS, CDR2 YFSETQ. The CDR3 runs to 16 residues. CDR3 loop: CASRPGYTGVNSPLHF. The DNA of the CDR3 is TGCGCCAGCAGACCGGGTTATACAGGGGTAAATTCACCCCTCCACTTT. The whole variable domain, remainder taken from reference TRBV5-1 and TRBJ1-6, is KAGVTQTPRYLIKTRGQQVTLSCSPISGHRSVSWYQQTPGQGLQFLFEYFSETQRNKGNFPGRFSGRQFSNSRSEMNVSTLELGDSALYLCASRPGYTGVNSPLHFGNGTRLTVT.

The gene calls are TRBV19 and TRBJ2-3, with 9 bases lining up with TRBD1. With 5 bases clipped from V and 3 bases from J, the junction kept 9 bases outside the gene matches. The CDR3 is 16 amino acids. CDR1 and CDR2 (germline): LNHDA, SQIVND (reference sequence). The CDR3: CASSLGTGFITDTQYF. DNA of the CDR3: TGTGCCAGTAGTCTAGGGACAGGGTTCATAACAGATACGCAGTATTTT.

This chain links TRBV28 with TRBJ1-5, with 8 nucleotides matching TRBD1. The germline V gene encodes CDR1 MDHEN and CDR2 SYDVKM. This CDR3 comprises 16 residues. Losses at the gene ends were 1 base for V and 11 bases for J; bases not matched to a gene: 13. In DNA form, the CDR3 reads TGTGCCAGCAGTTTATCCGGGCAGGGGGCTTCCGCGGCCCAGCATTTT. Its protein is CASSLSGQGASAAQHF.

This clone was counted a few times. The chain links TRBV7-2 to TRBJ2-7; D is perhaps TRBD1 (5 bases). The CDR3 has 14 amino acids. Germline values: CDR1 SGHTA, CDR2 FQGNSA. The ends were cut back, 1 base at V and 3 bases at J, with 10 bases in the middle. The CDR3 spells CASSLGQSGYEQYF. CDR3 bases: TGTGCCAGCAGCTTAGGACAGTCCGGCTACGAGCAGTACTTC.

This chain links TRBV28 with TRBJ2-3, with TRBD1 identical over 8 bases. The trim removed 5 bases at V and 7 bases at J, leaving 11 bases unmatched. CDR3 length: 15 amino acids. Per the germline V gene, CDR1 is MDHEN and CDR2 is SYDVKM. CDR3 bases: TGTGCCAGCAGTCAGACAGGGGCGAGAGGTTATACGCAGTATTTT. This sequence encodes CASSQTGARGYTQYF.

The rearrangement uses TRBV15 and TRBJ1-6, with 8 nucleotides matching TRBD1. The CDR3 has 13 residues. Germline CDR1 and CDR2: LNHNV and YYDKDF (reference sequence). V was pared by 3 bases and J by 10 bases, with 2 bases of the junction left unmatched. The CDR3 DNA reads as TGTGCCACCAGCAGCAGACAGGGGTCACCCCTCCACTTT. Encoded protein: CATSSRQGSPLHF.

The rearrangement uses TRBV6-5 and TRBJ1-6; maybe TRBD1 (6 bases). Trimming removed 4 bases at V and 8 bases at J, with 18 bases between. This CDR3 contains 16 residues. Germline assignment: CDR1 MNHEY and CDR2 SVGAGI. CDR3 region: CASSSRLGGMDSPLHF. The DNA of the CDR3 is TGTGCCAGCAGTTCACGGCTAGGGGGAATGGATTCACCCCTCCACTTT.

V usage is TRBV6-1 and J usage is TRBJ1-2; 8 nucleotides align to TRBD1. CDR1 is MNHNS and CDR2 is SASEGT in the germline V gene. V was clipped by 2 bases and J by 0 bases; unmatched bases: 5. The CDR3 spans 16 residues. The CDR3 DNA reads TGTGCCAGCAGTGAATGGCACAGGGGGTCTAACTATGGCTACACCTTC. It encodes CASSEWHRGSNYGYTF.

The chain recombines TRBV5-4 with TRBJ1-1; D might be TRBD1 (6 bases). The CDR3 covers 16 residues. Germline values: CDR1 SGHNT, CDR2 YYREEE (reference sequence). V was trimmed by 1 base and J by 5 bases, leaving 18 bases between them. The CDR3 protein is CASSLPMTGRATEAFF. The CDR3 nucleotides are TGTGCCAGCAGCTTGCCTATGACAGGCAGAGCAACTGAAGCTTTCTTT.

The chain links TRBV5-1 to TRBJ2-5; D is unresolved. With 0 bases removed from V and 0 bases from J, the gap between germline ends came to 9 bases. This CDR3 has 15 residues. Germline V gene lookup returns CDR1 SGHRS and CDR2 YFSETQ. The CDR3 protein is CASSLADGYQETQYF. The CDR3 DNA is TGCGCCAGCAGCTTGGCCGACGGGTACCAAGAGACCCAGTACTTC.

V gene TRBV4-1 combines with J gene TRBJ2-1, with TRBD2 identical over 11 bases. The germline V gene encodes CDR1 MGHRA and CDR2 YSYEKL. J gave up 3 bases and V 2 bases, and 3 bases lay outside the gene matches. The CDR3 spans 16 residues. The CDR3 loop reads CASSQTLAGGYNEQFF. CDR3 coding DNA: TGCGCCAGCAGCCAAACCCTAGCGGGGGGCTACAATGAGCAGTTCTTC.

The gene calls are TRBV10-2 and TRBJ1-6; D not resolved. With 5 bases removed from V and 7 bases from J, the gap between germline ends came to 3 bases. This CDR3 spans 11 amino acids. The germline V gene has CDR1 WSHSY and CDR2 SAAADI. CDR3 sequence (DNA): TGCGCCAGCAGTTCGAATTCACCCCTCCACTTT. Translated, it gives CASSSNSPLHF.

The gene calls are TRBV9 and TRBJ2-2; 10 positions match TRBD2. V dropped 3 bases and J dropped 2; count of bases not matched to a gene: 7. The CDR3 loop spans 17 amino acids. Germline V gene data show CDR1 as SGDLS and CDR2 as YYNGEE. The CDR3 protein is CASSARLAGINTGELFF. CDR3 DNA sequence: TGTGCCAGCAGCGCCCGACTAGCGGGTATCAACACCGGGGAGCTGTTTTTT.

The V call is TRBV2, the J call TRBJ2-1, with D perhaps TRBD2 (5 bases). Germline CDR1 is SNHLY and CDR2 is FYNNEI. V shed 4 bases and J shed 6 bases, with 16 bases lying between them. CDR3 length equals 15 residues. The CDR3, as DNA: TGTGCCAGCAGTGGGACCTCCTCGGCGGGCAATGAGCAGTTCTTC. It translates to CASSGTSSAGNEQFF.

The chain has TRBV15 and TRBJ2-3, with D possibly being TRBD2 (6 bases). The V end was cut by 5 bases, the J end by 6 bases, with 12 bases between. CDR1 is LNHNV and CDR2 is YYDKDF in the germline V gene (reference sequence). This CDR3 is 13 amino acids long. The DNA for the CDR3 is TGTGCCACCAGCTCGAGCGGGTCGGATACGCAGTATTTT. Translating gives CATSSSGSDTQYF.

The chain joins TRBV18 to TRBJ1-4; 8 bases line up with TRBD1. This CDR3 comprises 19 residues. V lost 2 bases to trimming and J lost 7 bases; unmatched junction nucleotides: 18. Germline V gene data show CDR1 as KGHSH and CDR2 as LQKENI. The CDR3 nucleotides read TGTGCCAGCTCACCATTGCCTTTTGGACAGGGAGGCGGTATTGAAAAACTGTTTTTT. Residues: CASSPLPFGQGGGIEKLFF.

DNA of the CDR3: TGCGCCAGCAGTGCGGTGGGGGGACAGCCCCAGCATTTT. Residues: CASSAVGGQPQHF. The chain uses TRBV10-2 and TRBJ1-5; weak D call: TRBD1 (5 bases). Trimming removed 4 bases at V and 7 bases at J, with 11 bases between. The CDR3 is made up of 13 amino acids. The germline CDR1 and CDR2 sequences are WSHSY and SAAADI.

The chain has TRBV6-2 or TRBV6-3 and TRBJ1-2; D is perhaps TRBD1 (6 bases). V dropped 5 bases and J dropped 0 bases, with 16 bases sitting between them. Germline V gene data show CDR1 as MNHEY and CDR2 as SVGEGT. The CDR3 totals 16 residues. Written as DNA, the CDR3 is TGTGCCAGCAGTCCGGGACAACTACTCGCTAACTATGGCTACACCTTC. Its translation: CASSPGQLLANYGYTF.

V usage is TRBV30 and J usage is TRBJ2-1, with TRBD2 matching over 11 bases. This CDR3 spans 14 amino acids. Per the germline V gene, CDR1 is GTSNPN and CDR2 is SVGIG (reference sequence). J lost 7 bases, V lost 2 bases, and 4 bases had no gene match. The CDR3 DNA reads TGTGCCTGGAGTTTCGGACTAGCGGGTAATGAGCAGTTCTTC. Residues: CAWSFGLAGNEQFF. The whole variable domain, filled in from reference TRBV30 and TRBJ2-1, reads SQTIHQWPATLVQPVGSPLSLECTVEGTSNPNLYWYRQAAGRGLQLLFYSVGIGQISSEVPQNLSASRPQDRQFILSSKKLLLSDSGFYLCAWSFGLAGNEQFFGPGTRLTVL.